The 13 T cell receptor beta chains given below trace back to one sample, sequenced in a study of blood T cell repertoires in COVID-19. TCRdb's copy holds only in-frame clones and misses some; the assay was immunoSEQ multiplex PCR. Of some 340,000 clones listed, 90% to 95% were seen once; the top ten hold about 4.2%. The specimen was PBMCs or T cells enriched from blood (not recorded which). These receptors originate from a woman aged 25 to 45 who had been exposed to COVID-19.

V is TRBV6-2 or TRBV6-3 and J is TRBJ1-2; D remains ambiguous. V was trimmed by 2 bases and J by 2 bases, leaving 6 bases between them. Germline loops: CDR1 MNHEY, CDR2 SVGEGT. The CDR3 has 13 amino acids. The chain's CDR3 is CASSYEENYGYTF. CDR3 nucleotide sequence: TGTGCCAGCAGTTACGAGGAGAACTATGGCTACACCTTC.

The rearrangement uses TRBV20-1 and TRBJ1-2, with TRBD1 matching 7 bases. The germline V gene encodes CDR1 DFQATT and CDR2 SNEGSKA (reference sequence). The CDR3 contains 15 residues. V lost 3 bases, J lost 7 bases, and 14 bases stayed unmatched. CDR3 sequence (DNA): TGCAGTGCTAGTGATCCTCGACAGGGAGAGGCTGGCTACACCTTC. It translates to CSASDPRQGEAGYTF.

The rearrangement uses TRBV10-3 and TRBJ1-5, with 7 bases that match TRBD1. The CDR3 has 15 residues. J was trimmed by 7 bases and V by 0 bases; bases with no gene match: 6. The germline CDR1 and CDR2 sequences are ENHRY and SYGVKD. This CDR3 is CAISESRQGGQPQHF. In DNA, the CDR3 is TGTGCCATCAGTGAGTCCAGACAGGGCGGACAGCCCCAGCATTTT.

V gene TRBV2 combines with J gene TRBJ1-4, with D uncertain. Germline assignment: CDR1 SNHLY and CDR2 FYNNEI. The CDR3 is 15 residues long. The ends were cut back, 3 bases at V and 2 bases at J, with 10 bases in the middle. CDR3 residues: CASSDHLGTNEKLFF. DNA for the CDR3: TGTGCCAGCAGTGACCACCTCGGGACTAATGAAAAACTGTTTTTT.

The chain carries TRBV4-1 and TRBJ1-2; 12 bases agree with TRBD1. The V segment lost 1 base and the J segment 6 bases; nucleotides outside the gene matches: 6. The CDR3 extends over 16 amino acids. Germline V gene lookup returns CDR1 MGHRA and CDR2 YSYEKL. The CDR3 protein is CASSQVRGTGGDGYTF. The CDR3 DNA sequence: TGCGCCAGCAGCCAAGTACGCGGGACAGGGGGCGATGGCTACACCTTC.

The chain combines TRBV5-1 with TRBJ2-2; no reliable D call. This CDR3 contains 14 residues. V was cut by 0 bases and J by 4 bases, with 7 bases left in between. CDR1 and CDR2 from the germline V gene are SGHRS and YFSETQ. DNA for the CDR3: TGCGCCAGCAGCTTGGTTTCTAGCACCGGGGAGCTGTTTTTT. It specifies CASSLVSSTGELFF.

V usage is TRBV25-1 and J usage is TRBJ1-6; D gene ambiguous. Germline-derived CDR1 and CDR2 are MGHDK and SYGVNS. This CDR3 spans 14 amino acids. V gave up 1 base and J gave up 5 bases, with 6 bases separating them. This CDR3 reads CASSEWADNSPLHF. CDR3 DNA: TGTGCCAGCAGTGAATGGGCAGATAATTCACCCCTCCACTTT.

This chain uses TRBV10-3 with TRBJ2-1; weak D call: TRBD2 (5 bases). CDR1 and CDR2 (germline): ENHRY, SYGVKD. The V end lost 5 bases, the J end lost 7 bases, and 15 bases lay between the germline ends. CDR3 length: 14 amino acids. The CDR3 reads CAISSDGIANEQFF. As DNA, the CDR3 is TGTGCCATCAGTTCGGACGGGATTGCAAATGAGCAGTTCTTC.

This chain links TRBV19 with TRBJ1-5, with a possible D match to TRBD1 (6 bases). CDR3 length: 14 residues. V was shortened by 5 bases and J by 0 bases, with 8 bases between the two germline ends. Looked up from germline, CDR1 is LNHDA and CDR2 is SQIVND (reference sequence). CDR3 sequence reads: CASSRTASNQPQHF. In DNA, the CDR3 is TGTGCCAGTAGTCGGACAGCTAGCAATCAGCCCCAGCATTTT.

The chain has TRBV2 and TRBJ2-2, with D perhaps matching TRBD1 (6 bases). This CDR3 contains 13 residues. The germline gives CDR1 SNHLY, CDR2 FYNNEI. The germline V and J ends were trimmed by 5 bases and 7 bases, with 11 bases remaining between them. The CDR3 DNA sequence: TGTGCCAGCAGTACCGAAGGGGGCGGGGAGCTGTTTTTT. This codes for CASSTEGGGELFF.

The genes are TRBV9 and TRBJ2-7; 7 nucleotides align to TRBD1. The CDR3 runs to 13 residues. Trimming removed 0 bases from V and 5 bases from J; junction bases left unmatched: 2. Germline loops: CDR1 SGDLS, CDR2 YYNGEE. CDR3 coding DNA: TGTGCCAGCAGCGTAGCGCAGGGGGACGAGCAGTACTTC. Translation gives CASSVAQGDEQYF.

The CDR3 protein is CASSPQWGNYGYTF. In nucleotides, the CDR3 is TGTGCCAGCAGCCCCCAGTGGGGCAACTATGGCTACACCTTC. This chain links TRBV5-5 with TRBJ1-2; D possibly corresponds to TRBD1 (5 bases). Germline lookup yields CDR1 SGHKS and CDR2 YYEKEE (reference sequence). V was clipped by 4 bases and J by 2 bases, with 12 bases between them. The CDR3 is 14 amino acids. The variable domain in full, completed from reference TRBV5-5 and TRBJ1-2, reads DAGVTQSPTHLIKTRGQQVTLRCSPISGHKSVSWYQQVLGQGPQFIFQYYEKEERGRGNFPDRFSARQFPNYSSELNVNALLLGDSALYLCASSPQWGNYGYTFGSGTRLTVV.

This clone was found once. The rearrangement links TRBV5-4 to TRBJ2-5, with TRBD1 identical over 7 bases. Germline values: CDR1 SGHNT, CDR2 YYREEE (reference sequence). V shed 4 bases, J shed 5 bases, and the junction held 11 bases outside the gene matches. CDR3 length equals 15 residues. CDR3 nucleotides: TGTGCCAGCAGCCCGGGACAGAGAATAAGCGAGACCCAGTACTTC. Its protein product is CASSPGQRISETQYF.